The 18 T cell receptor beta chains listed next were all sequenced from one sample in a study of glioma-infiltrating T cells after dendritic cell vaccination. Documented time point: after dendritic cell vaccination, including at tumor progression/relapse. Generated by immunoSEQ multiplex PCR, the TCRdb table keeps only in-frame clones and is missing some. The table has approximately 93,000 clones, 85% seen once. Here the sequenced sample was blood, taken after dendritic cell vaccination. Every receptor here comes from a human donor with glioblastoma.

The chain is built from TRBV9 and TRBJ2-7; TRBD1 aligns across 9 bases. Germline V CDR1 and CDR2: SGDLS, YYNGEE. V lost 3 bases and J lost 2; bases outside the gene matches: 6. The CDR3 loop spans 15 amino acids. The CDR3, as DNA: TGTGCCAGCAGCGCCGGACAGGGGCAAACCTACGAGCAGTACTTC. Translating it yields CASSAGQGQTYEQYF.

CDR3 bases: TGCGCCAGCAGCTTGGGCGGGGGACCGGACACCATATATTTT. Its translation is CASSLGGGPDTIYF. V and J are TRBV5-1 and TRBJ1-3, with D possibly being TRBD1 (5 bases). Germline lookup yields CDR1 SGHRS and CDR2 YFSETQ. The V and J ends lost 0 bases and 8 bases respectively, with 12 bases between them. The CDR3 sequence is 14 residues long.

This rearrangement joins TRBV5-6 to TRBJ2-7; possibly TRBD1 for D (6 bases). Germline assignment: CDR1 SGHDT and CDR2 YYEEEE. The CDR3 runs 13 residues. V was clipped by 6 bases and J by 6 bases, with 16 bases between them. The CDR3 coding sequence is TGTGCCAGCACCTCCTTAGGGGGAAGCGAGCAGTACTTC. It specifies CASTSLGGSEQYF. The full variable domain, rest sourced from reference TRBV5-6 and TRBJ2-7, is DAGVTQSPTHLIKTRGQQVTLRCSPKSGHDTVSWYQQALGQGPQFIFQYYEEEERQRGNFPDRFSGHQFPNYSSELNVNALLLGDSALYLCASTSLGGSEQYFGPGTRLTVT.

This clone was counted only a few times. CDR3: CASSVSGLSYEQYF. DNA of the CDR3: TGTGCCAGCAGCGTCAGCGGCCTCTCCTACGAGCAGTACTTC. The chain employs TRBV9 and TRBJ2-7; TRBD2 is a possible D gene (5 bases). Trimming removed 2 bases from V and 0 bases from J, with 9 bases in between. Germline loops: CDR1 SGDLS, CDR2 YYNGEE. The CDR3 contains 14 residues.

V gene TRBV2 combines with J gene TRBJ2-5, with 11 bases that match TRBD2. The length of the CDR3 is 18 residues. V trimming: 8 bases; J trimming: 4 bases; junction bases outside the gene matches: 18. Germline-derived CDR1 and CDR2 are SNHLY and FYNNEI. The CDR3 loop reads CASGGGGLADLFVETQYF. In DNA form, the CDR3 reads TGTGCCAGCGGAGGGGGGGGACTAGCGGATCTATTTGTAGAGACCCAGTACTTC.

The rearrangement links TRBV27 to TRBJ2-1, with 9 bases fitting TRBD2. CDR1 is MNHEY and CDR2 is SMNVEV in the germline V gene (reference sequence). The CDR3 has 16 amino acids. With 4 bases clipped from V and 3 bases from J, the junction kept 7 bases outside the gene matches. CDR3 loop: CASSSRLADIYNEQFF. As DNA, the CDR3 is TGTGCCAGCAGTTCCCGACTAGCGGATATCTACAATGAGCAGTTCTTC.

The J gene is TRBJ2-7, the V gene TRBV11-2; 7 bases match TRBD1. The CDR3 spans 13 residues. V lost 6 bases, J lost 2 bases, and 4 bases stayed unmatched. Germline V gene data show CDR1 as SGHAT and CDR2 as FQNNGV. The CDR3 coding sequence is TGTGCCAGCAGTCCCGACAGGGCCTACGAGCAGTACTTC. It encodes CASSPDRAYEQYF. Complete variable domain (other parts from reference TRBV11-2 and TRBJ2-7): EAGVAQSPRYKIIEKRQSVAFWCNPISGHATLYWYQQILGQGPKLLIQFQNNGVVDDSQLPKDRFSAERLKGVDSTLKIQPAKLEDSAVYLCASSPDRAYEQYFGPGTRLTVT.

The gene calls are TRBV23-1 and TRBJ2-4; D possibly corresponds to TRBD2 (6 bases). TRBV23-1 is given ORF status, its function remaining uncertain. Trimming removed 0 bases from V and 5 bases from J, with 17 bases in between. CDR3 length: 17 amino acids. The CDR3 nucleotides are TGCGCCAGCAGTCAATCTGGGGGGAAGCTCATGGAAAACATTCAGTACTTC. Protein product: CASSQSGGKLMENIQYF.

As for this clone: Other DNA sequences in this sample translate to the same CDR3. The chain recombines TRBV9 with TRBJ2-3; TRBD2 matches at 8 bases. In germline, CDR1 is SGDLS, CDR2 YYNGEE. CDR3 length: 15 residues. The V gene end was trimmed by 0 bases and the J gene end by 5 bases; junction bases not matched to a gene: 5. The CDR3 loop is CASSVGGLAGDTQYF. CDR3 DNA sequence: TGTGCCAGCAGCGTAGGGGGTCTAGCGGGAGATACGCAGTATTTT. Variable domain in full (rest from reference TRBV9 and TRBJ2-3): DSGVTQTPKHLITATGQRVTLRCSPRSGDLSVYWYQQSLDQGLQFLIQYYNGEERAKGNILERFSAQQFPDLHSELNLSSLELGDSALYFCASSVGGLAGDTQYFGPGTRLTVL.

Only one count was recorded for this clone. V and J are TRBV28 and TRBJ1-1; 11 nucleotides align to TRBD1. The CDR3 spans 17 residues. V shed 6 bases and J 1 base; nucleotides not matched to a gene: 10. Germline V gene sequence: CDR1 MDHEN, CDR2 SYDVKM. CDR3 sequence reads: CASSSPRDRGGNTEAFF. The CDR3 DNA follows: TGTGCCAGCAGCTCCCCCCGGGACAGGGGGGGGAACACTGAAGCTTTCTTT.

The chain couples TRBV6-4 to TRBJ2-2; 7 bases are shared with TRBD2. The CDR3 runs to 15 residues. With V trimmed by 4 bases and J by 6 bases, 8 bases remained unmatched. Germline V gene sequence: CDR1 MRHNA, CDR2 SNTAGT. CDR3 sequence reads: CASSAQAGDPGELFF. The CDR3 DNA reads TGTGCCAGCAGTGCGCAGGCGGGAGACCCCGGGGAGCTGTTTTTT.

V usage is TRBV28 and J usage is TRBJ2-7; D may be TRBD1 (5 bases). Germline assignment: CDR1 MDHEN and CDR2 SYDVKM. Trimming shortened V by 4 bases and J by 3 bases, and 19 bases separated the two germline ends. This CDR3 is built from 16 residues. In DNA form, the CDR3 reads TGTGCCAGCAGTTACTCCCCCTACAGGCCGAACTACGAGCAGTACTTC. It is translated as CASSYSPYRPNYEQYF.

The chain has TRBV28 and TRBJ2-3, with D possibly matching TRBD2 (6 bases). The CDR3 sequence is 17 residues long. Trimming took 0 bases from V and 0 from J, leaving 13 bases between them. Per the germline V gene, CDR1 is MDHEN and CDR2 is SYDVKM. The CDR3 DNA is TGTGCCAGCAGTTTATGGGGGAGTGGGACTAGCACAGATACGCAGTATTTT. Translated, it gives CASSLWGSGTSTDTQYF.

This rearrangement joins TRBV7-3 to TRBJ2-2, with D perhaps TRBD1 (6 bases). Germline loops: CDR1 SGHTA, CDR2 FQGTGA. There are 13 residues in the CDR3. The V end lost 5 bases, the J end lost 6 bases, and 10 bases lay between the germline ends. The DNA for the CDR3 is TGTGCCAGCAGCAAGGGACATTCCGGGGAGCTGTTTTTT. Its translation is CASSKGHSGELFF.

This clone was recorded only once. The chain couples TRBV5-8 to TRBJ1-5; no definite D call. The CDR3 covers 12 residues. Germline CDR1 and CDR2: SGHTS and YDEGEE. The germline V and J ends were trimmed by 2 bases and 4 bases, with 4 bases remaining between them. In nucleotides, the CDR3 is TGTGCCAGCAGCTTCTATAATCAGCCCCAGCATTTT. Its translation is CASSFYNQPQHF.

CDR3 DNA sequence: TGTGCCAGCAGCCCTAGCAAGGCGCAGGGAGGGTATGGCTACACCTTC. This sequence encodes CASSPSKAQGGYGYTF. V usage is TRBV7-2 and J usage is TRBJ1-2; weak D call: TRBD1 (5 bases). V gave up 5 bases and J gave up 5 bases, with 21 bases separating them. CDR1 is SGHTA, CDR2 FQGNSA, per germline. This CDR3 comprises 16 residues. The variable domain in full, completed from reference TRBV7-2 and TRBJ1-2, reads GAGVSQSPSNKVTEKGKDVELRCDPISGHTALYWYRQSLGQGLEFLIYFQGNSAPDKSGLPSDRFSAERTGGSVSTLTIQRTQQEDSAVYLCASSPSKAQGGYGYTFGSGTRLTVV.

Written as DNA, the CDR3 is TGCGCCAGCAGCTCCAGGGGTTTCACTGAAGCTTTCTTT. This gives the protein CASSSRGFTEAFF. The rearrangement uses TRBV5-1 and TRBJ1-1, with D perhaps TRBD1 (6 bases). The ends were cut back, 3 bases at V and 4 bases at J, with 10 bases in the middle. This CDR3 spans 13 amino acids. Germline-derived CDR1 and CDR2 are SGHRS and YFSETQ.

This clone occurred a few times. J is TRBJ2-3 and V is TRBV4-3; TRBD2 agrees at 12 bases. The length of the CDR3 is 19 residues. V gave up 2 bases and J gave up 0 bases; unmatched junction bases: 9. Germline lookup yields CDR1 LGHNA and CDR2 YSLEER. In DNA, the CDR3 is TGCGCCAGCAGCCAATCAGGACTAGCGGGGAGTTCTAGCACAGATACGCAGTATTTT. Translated, it gives CASSQSGLAGSSSTDTQYF.